Listed below are T cell receptor beta chains from one sample, sequenced in a study of identical twins. TCRdb re-called the 5' RACE reads with MiXCR, one entry per CDR3 protein. The sample shows approximately 600,000 distinct CDR3 sequences, 7.1% of them seen only once. The data also belong to a second study, concerning yellow fever vaccine responses in identical twins.

The sample taken for sequencing was PBMCs. Receptors were obtained from a woman between 18 and 30 years old in good health. Both conserved end residues are part of each CDR3. D genes are given only for firm matches. Clone size is stated in some rows and not others, as once, few, many or a class when expanded.

D: NA; V: TRBV29-1; size: many; J: TRBJ1-1; CDR3: CSAPIRVNTEAFF; DNA: TGCAGCGCCCCCATTCGGGTGAACACTGAAGCTTTCTTT
D: TRBD2; V: TRBV5-1; size: NA; J: TRBJ2-7; CDR3: CASSETLAEIYEQYF; DNA: TGCGCCAGCAGCGAAACACTAGCGGAGATCTACGAGCAGTACTTC
D: TRBD1; V: TRBV28; size: NA; J: TRBJ1-4; CDR3: CATSRDRNEKLFF; DNA: TGTGCCACCTCGCGGGACAGAAATGAAAAACTGTTTTTT
D: NA; V: TRBV12-3/TRBV12-4; size: few; J: TRBJ2-7; CDR3: CASSLAGAAYEQYF; DNA: TGTGCCAGCAGTTTAGCGGGAGCGGCCTACGAGCAGTACTTC
D: NA; V: TRBV12-3/TRBV12-4; size: few; J: TRBJ2-1; CDR3: CASSLGGPFNEQFF; DNA: TGTGCCAGCAGTTTGGGGGGGCCCTTCAATGAGCAGTTCTTC
D: NA; V: TRBV12-3/TRBV12-4; size: NA; J: TRBJ1-6; CDR3: CASTLNSEMNSPLHF; DNA: TGTGCCAGCACCCTTAACTCGGAAATGAATTCACCCCTCCACTTT
D: TRBD1; V: TRBV12-3/TRBV12-4; size: many; J: TRBJ1-1; CDR3: CASSLVDVSPKTGTGRSLTEAFF; DNA: TGTGCCAGCAGTTTAGTGGACGTTTCTCCCAAAACCGGGACAGGGCGCTCGCTCACTGAAGCTTTCTTT
D: NA; V: TRBV4-1; size: many; J: TRBJ2-2; CDR3: CASSSTGLAGELFF; DNA: TGCGCCAGCAGCAGTACAGGGTTGGCCGGGGAGCTGTTTTTT
D: NA; V: TRBV4-1; size: NA; J: TRBJ2-3; CDR3: CASSHLFAEGTDTQFF; DNA: NA
D: TRBD2; V: TRBV3-1; size: few; J: TRBJ2-1; CDR3: CASSRAGTSYEQFF; DNA: TGTGCCAGCAGCCGTGCCGGGACTAGCTATGAGCAGTTCTTC
D: TRBD2; V: TRBV7-8; size: NA; J: TRBJ2-1; CDR3: CASSQGTSGGPTSYNEQFF; DNA: TGTGCCAGCAGCCAGGGGACTAGCGGGGGCCCCACCTCCTACAATGAGCAGTTCTTC
D: TRBD1; V: TRBV20-1; size: NA; J: TRBJ2-1; CDR3: CSASGTGLAYNEQFF; DNA: TGCAGTGCTAGCGGGACAGGCCTGGCCTACAATGAGCAGTTCTTC
D: NA; V: TRBV28; size: few; J: TRBJ1-2; CDR3: CASTTLGAPFLGYTF; DNA: TGTGCCAGCACAACCTTGGGGGCCCCTTTTCTTGGCTACACCTTC
D: NA; V: TRBV27; size: many; J: TRBJ1-1; CDR3: CASSSQGRTTTEAFF; DNA: TGTGCCAGCAGTTCACAGGGTCGGACGACCACTGAAGCTTTCTTT
D: NA; V: TRBV27; size: NA; J: TRBJ2-5; CDR3: CARSLLGEANQETQYF; DNA: TGTGCCAGAAGTTTGCTCGGGGAGGCAAACCAAGAGACCCAGTACTTC
D: TRBD1; V: TRBV20-1; size: few; J: TRBJ2-7; CDR3: CSASTGDSYEQYF; DNA: TGCAGTGCTAGCACAGGGGATTCCTACGAGCAGTACTTC
D: NA; V: TRBV11-2; size: few; J: TRBJ1-1; CDR3: CASSGEGNLNTEAFF; DNA: TGTGCCAGCAGCGGCGAAGGGAACCTGAACACTGAAGCTTTCTTT
D: TRBD2; V: TRBV6-5; size: NA; J: TRBJ2-5; CDR3: CASSSGLAGGPKYTETQYF; DNA: TGTGCCAGCAGTTCCGGACTAGCGGGGGGGCCAAAGTATACGGAGACCCAGTACTTC
D: NA; V: TRBV12-3/TRBV12-4; size: few; J: TRBJ2-7; CDR3: CASSTGYYEQYF; DNA: TGTGCCAGCAGTACAGGTTATTACGAGCAGTACTTC
D: NA; V: TRBV11-2; size: few; J: TRBJ2-1; CDR3: CASSLDASNEQFF; DNA: TGTGCCAGCAGCTTAGACGCCAGCAATGAGCAGTTCTTC
D: TRBD2; V: TRBV7-2; size: few; J: TRBJ2-3; CDR3: CASSLGAGGRGDTQYF; DNA: TGTGCCAGCAGCTTAGGGGCGGGAGGAAGGGGAGATACGCAGTATTTT
D: NA; V: TRBV18; size: NA; J: TRBJ2-1; CDR3: CASSPVEGFGYEQFF; DNA: TGTGCCAGCTCACCGGTAGAGGGTTTTGGTTATGAGCAGTTCTTC
D: TRBD2; V: TRBV4-2; size: NA; J: TRBJ2-7; CDR3: CASSQDASGSSYEQYF; DNA: TGTGCCAGCAGCCAAGATGCTAGCGGGAGCTCCTACGAGCAGTACTTC
D: TRBD1; V: TRBV12-3/TRBV12-4; size: many; J: TRBJ1-4; CDR3: CASSPGPRGLFF; DNA: TGTGCCAGCAGTCCGGGGCCCAGGGGGCTGTTTTTT
D: TRBD1; V: TRBV5-1; size: many; J: TRBJ2-3; CDR3: CASSLGTGEDTQYF; DNA: TGCGCCAGCAGCTTGGGGACAGGGGAAGATACGCAGTATTTT
D: NA; V: TRBV20-1; size: many; J: TRBJ1-5; CDR3: CSARVANNQPQHF; DNA: TGCAGTGCTAGGGTGGCAAATAATCAGCCCCAGCATTTT
D: NA; V: TRBV12-3/TRBV12-4; size: few; J: TRBJ2-1; CDR3: CASSSTPRSSYNEQFF; DNA: TGTGCCAGCAGTTCCACGCCGCGGAGCTCCTACAATGAGCAGTTCTTC
D: NA; V: TRBV5-1; size: many; J: TRBJ2-1; CDR3: CASSSNNEQFF; DNA: TGTGCCAGCAGTTCCAACAATGAGCAGTTCTTC
D: TRBD1; V: TRBV7-9; size: many; J: TRBJ2-2; CDR3: CASSFPGTVNTGELFF; DNA: TGTGCCAGCAGCTTCCCCGGGACAGTGAACACCGGGGAGCTGTTTTTT
D: TRBD2; V: TRBV7-3; size: few; J: TRBJ2-1; CDR3: CASSLIPLSGSPMDHEQFF; DNA: TGTGCCAGCAGCTTGATCCCGCTTAGCGGGAGCCCAATGGACCATGAGCAGTTCTTC
D: NA; V: TRBV2; size: NA; J: TRBJ2-3; CDR3: CASSDTKLVTDTQYF; DNA: TGTGCCAGCAGTGATACGAAGCTGGTCACAGATACGCAGTATTTT
D: TRBD2; V: TRBV4-2; size: many; J: TRBJ2-7; CDR3: CASSQGLAGESYEQYF; DNA: TGTGCCAGCAGCCAAGGGCTAGCGGGAGAGTCCTACGAGCAGTACTTC
D: TRBD1; V: TRBV5-5; size: many; J: TRBJ1-6; CDR3: CASSGQGLINSPLHF; DNA: TGTGCCAGCAGCGGACAGGGGCTGATAAATTCACCCCTCCACTTT
D: TRBD2; V: TRBV10-2; size: NA; J: TRBJ2-3; CDR3: CASGGSGGGDTQYF; DNA: TGCGCCAGCGGGGGTAGCGGGGGTGGAGATACGCAGTATTTT
D: TRBD2; V: TRBV20-1; size: few; J: TRBJ2-1; CDR3: CSASLKTSGKLIEQFF; DNA: TGCAGTGCTAGCCTCAAGACTAGCGGGAAATTAATTGAGCAGTTCTTC
D: NA; V: TRBV5-1; size: few; J: TRBJ2-6; CDR3: CASSSLSWDWGSSGANVLTF; DNA: TGCGCCAGCAGCTCGCTAAGCTGGGACTGGGGGAGCTCTGGGGCCAACGTCCTGACTTTC
D: NA; V: TRBV6-1; size: NA; J: TRBJ2-1; CDR3: CASRPLTGGPYNEQFF; DNA: TGTGCCAGCAGGCCTCTAACGGGGGGCCCCTACAATGAGCAGTTCTTC
D: TRBD2; V: TRBV5-5; size: few; J: TRBJ2-5; CDR3: CASSPIIGTSVQETQYF; DNA: TGTGCCAGCAGCCCTATCATCGGGACTAGCGTTCAAGAGACCCAGTACTTC
D: TRBD1; V: TRBV20-1; size: many; J: TRBJ2-1; CDR3: CSARDMRTGYNEQFF; DNA: TGCAGTGCTAGAGATATGAGGACAGGCTACAATGAGCAGTTCTTC
D: NA; V: TRBV28; size: NA; J: TRBJ2-3; CDR3: CASSFNQGRTDTQYF; DNA: TGTGCCAGCAGTTTTAACCAGGGGCGCACAGATACGCAGTATTTT
D: NA; V: TRBV10-3; size: few; J: TRBJ1-6; CDR3: CAISESGAGNNSPLHF; DNA: TGTGCCATCAGTGAGTCAGGGGCAGGGAATAATTCACCCCTCCACTTT
D: TRBD1; V: TRBV29-1; size: many; J: TRBJ1-2; CDR3: CSAPRQGDYGYTF; DNA: TGCAGCGCTCCCCGGCAGGGGGACTATGGCTACACCTTC
D: TRBD2; V: TRBV28; size: NA; J: TRBJ2-7; CDR3: CASGPLAGDYYEQYF; DNA: TGTGCCAGCGGGCCCCTCGCGGGGGATTACTACGAGCAGTACTTC
D: NA; V: TRBV2; size: many; J: TRBJ2-1; CDR3: CASNEDSRFHNEQFF; DNA: TGTGCCAGCAATGAAGACAGCCGATTCCACAATGAGCAGTTCTTC